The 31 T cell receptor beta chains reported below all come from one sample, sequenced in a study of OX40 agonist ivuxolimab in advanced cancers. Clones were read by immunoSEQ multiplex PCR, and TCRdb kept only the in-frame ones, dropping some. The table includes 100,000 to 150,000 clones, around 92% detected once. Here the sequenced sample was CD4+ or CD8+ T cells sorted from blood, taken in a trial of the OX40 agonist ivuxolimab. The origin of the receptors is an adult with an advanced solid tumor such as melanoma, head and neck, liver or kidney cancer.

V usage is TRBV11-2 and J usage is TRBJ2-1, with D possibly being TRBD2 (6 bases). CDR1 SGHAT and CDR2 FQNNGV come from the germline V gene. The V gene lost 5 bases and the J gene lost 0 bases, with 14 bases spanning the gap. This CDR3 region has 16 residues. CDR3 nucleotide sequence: TGTGCCAGCAGCACGTGGGGGGTGAGCTCCTACAATGAGCAGTTCTTC. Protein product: CASSTWGVSSYNEQFF.

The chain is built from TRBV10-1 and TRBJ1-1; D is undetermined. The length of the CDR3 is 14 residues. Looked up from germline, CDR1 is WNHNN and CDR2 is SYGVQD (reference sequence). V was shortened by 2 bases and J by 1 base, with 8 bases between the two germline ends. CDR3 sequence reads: CASSEGGSNTEAFF. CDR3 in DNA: TGCGCCAGCAGTGAGGGAGGCTCGAACACTGAAGCTTTCTTT.

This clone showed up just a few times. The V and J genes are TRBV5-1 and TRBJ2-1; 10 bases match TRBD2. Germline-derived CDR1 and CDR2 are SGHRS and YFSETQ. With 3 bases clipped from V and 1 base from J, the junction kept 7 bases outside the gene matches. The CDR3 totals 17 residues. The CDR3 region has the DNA TGCGCCAGCAGCTCCTCGACTAGCGGGTATTCCTACAATGAGCAGTTCTTC. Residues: CASSSSTSGYSYNEQFF.

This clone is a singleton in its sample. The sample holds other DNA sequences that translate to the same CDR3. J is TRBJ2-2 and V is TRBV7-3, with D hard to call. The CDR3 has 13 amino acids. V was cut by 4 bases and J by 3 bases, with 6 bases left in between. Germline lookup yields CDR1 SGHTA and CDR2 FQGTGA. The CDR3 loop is CASSSTDTGELFF. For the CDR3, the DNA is TGTGCCAGCAGCTCAACGGACACCGGGGAGCTGTTTTTT. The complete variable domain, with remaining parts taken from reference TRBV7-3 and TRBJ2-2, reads GAGVSQTPSNKVTEKGKYVELRCDPISGHTALYWYRQSLGQGPEFLIYFQGTGAADDSGLPNDRFFAVRPEGSVSTLKIQRTERGDSAVYLCASSSTDTGELFFGEGSRLTVL.

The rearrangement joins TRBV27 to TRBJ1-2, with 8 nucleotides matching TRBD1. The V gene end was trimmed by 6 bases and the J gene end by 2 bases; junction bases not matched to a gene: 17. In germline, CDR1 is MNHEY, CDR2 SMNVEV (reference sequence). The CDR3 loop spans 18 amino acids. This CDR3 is CASRPTRDRSFGNYGYTF. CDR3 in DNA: TGTGCCAGCAGGCCAACCCGGGACAGGTCGTTCGGGAACTATGGCTACACCTTC.

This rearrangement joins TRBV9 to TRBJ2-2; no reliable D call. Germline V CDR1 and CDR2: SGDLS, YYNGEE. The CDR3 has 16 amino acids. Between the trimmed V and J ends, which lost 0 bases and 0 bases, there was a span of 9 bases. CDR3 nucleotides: TGTGCCAGCAGCGTAGCCGCCCGAACGAACACCGGGGAGCTGTTTTTT. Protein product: CASSVAARTNTGELFF. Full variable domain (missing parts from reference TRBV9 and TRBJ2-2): DSGVTQTPKHLITATGQRVTLRCSPRSGDLSVYWYQQSLDQGLQFLIQYYNGEERAKGNILERFSAQQFPDLHSELNLSSLELGDSALYFCASSVAARTNTGELFFGEGSRLTVL.

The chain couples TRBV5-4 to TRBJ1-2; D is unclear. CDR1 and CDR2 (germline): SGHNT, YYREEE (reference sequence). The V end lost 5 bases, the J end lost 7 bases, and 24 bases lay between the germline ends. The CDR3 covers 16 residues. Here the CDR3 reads CASRRGWAEDGSGYTF. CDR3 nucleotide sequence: TGTGCCAGCAGGCGAGGTTGGGCTGAGGACGGGTCTGGCTACACCTTC.

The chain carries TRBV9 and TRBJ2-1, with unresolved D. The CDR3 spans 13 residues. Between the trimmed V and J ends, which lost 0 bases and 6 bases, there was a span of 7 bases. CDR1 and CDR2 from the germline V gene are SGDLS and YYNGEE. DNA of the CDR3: TGTGCCAGCAGCGTAGTGGTGGGCAATGAGCAGTTCTTC. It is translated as CASSVVVGNEQFF.

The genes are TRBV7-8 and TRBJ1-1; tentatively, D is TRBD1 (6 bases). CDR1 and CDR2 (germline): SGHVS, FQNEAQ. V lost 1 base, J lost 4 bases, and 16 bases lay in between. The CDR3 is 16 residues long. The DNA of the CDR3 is TGTGCCAGCAGCTTAGGCGAACAGGGCCGTGGCACTGAAGCTTTCTTT. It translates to CASSLGEQGRGTEAFF.

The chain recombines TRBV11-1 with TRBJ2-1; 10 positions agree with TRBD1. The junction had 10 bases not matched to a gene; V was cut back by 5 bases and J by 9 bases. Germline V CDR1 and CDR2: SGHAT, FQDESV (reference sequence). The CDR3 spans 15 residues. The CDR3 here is CASSPWTGGRIEQFF. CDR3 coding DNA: TGTGCCAGCAGCCCGTGGACAGGGGGTCGGATTGAGCAGTTCTTC.

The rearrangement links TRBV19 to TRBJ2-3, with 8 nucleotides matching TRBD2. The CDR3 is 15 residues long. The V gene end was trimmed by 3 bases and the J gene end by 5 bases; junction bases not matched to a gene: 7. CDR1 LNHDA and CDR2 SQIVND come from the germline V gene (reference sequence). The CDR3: CASSMRAGGLDTQYF. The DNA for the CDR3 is TGTGCCAGTAGTATGAGGGCGGGAGGCTTAGATACGCAGTATTTT.

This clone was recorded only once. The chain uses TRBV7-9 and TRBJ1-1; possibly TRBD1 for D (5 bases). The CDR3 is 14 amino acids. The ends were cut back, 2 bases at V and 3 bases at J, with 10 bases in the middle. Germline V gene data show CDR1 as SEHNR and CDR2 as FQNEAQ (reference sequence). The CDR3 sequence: CASSLQGTDTEAFF. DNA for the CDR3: TGTGCCAGCAGCTTACAAGGGACGGACACTGAAGCTTTCTTT.

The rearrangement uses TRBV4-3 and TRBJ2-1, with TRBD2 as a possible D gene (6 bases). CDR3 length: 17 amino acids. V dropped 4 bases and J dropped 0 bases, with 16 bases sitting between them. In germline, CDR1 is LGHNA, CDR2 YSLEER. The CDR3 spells CASSRKVAASSYNEQFF. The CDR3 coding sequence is TGCGCCAGCAGCCGCAAGGTAGCGGCAAGCTCCTACAATGAGCAGTTCTTC.

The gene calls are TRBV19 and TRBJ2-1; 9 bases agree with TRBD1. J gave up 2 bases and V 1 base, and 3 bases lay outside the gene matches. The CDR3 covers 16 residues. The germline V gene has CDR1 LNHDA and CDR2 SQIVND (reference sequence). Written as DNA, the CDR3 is TGTGCCAGTAGTATAGCGGGACAGGGCACCTACAATGAGCAGTTCTTC. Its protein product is CASSIAGQGTYNEQFF.

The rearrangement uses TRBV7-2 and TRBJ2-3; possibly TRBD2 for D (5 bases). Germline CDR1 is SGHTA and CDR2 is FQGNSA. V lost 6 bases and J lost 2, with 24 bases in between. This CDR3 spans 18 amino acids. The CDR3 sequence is CASRFSGKSMGITDTQYF. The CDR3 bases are TGTGCCAGCAGGTTCTCGGGGAAGTCGATGGGTATCACAGATACGCAGTATTTT. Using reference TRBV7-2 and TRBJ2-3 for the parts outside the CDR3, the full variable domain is GAGVSQSPSNKVTEKGKDVELRCDPISGHTALYWYRQSLGQGLEFLIYFQGNSAPDKSGLPSDRFSAERTGGSVSTLTIQRTQQEDSAVYLCASRFSGKSMGITDTQYFGPGTRLTVL.

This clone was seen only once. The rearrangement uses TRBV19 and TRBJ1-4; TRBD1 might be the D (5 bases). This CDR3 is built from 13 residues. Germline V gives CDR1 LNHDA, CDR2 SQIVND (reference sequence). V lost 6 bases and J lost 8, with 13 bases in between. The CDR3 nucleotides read TGTGCCAGTAGAGGTGGGGCGCACGAAAAACTGTTTTTT. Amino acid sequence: CASRGGAHEKLFF.

As DNA, the CDR3 is TGTGCCAGCAGCTCCCCCGCGGCGGGAGGGATCCATGAGCAGTTCTTC. Protein: CASSSPAAGGIHEQFF. The chain combines TRBV5-4 with TRBJ2-1, with 9 bases matching TRBD2. The CDR3 spans 16 residues. J was trimmed by 8 bases and V by 3 bases; bases with no gene match: 12. Germline V gene data show CDR1 as SGHNT and CDR2 as YYREEE (reference sequence). The full variable domain, with the rest looked up from reference TRBV5-4 and TRBJ2-1, is ETGVTQSPTHLIKTRGQQVTLRCSSQSGHNTVSWYQQALGQGPQFIFQYYREEENGRGNFPPRFSGLQFPNYSSELNVNALELDDSALYLCASSSPAAGGIHEQFFGPGTRLTVL.

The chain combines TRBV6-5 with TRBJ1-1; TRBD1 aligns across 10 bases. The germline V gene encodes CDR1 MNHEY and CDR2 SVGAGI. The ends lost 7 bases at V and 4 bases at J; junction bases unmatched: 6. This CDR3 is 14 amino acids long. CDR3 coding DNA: TGTGCCAGCAACCGCGGGACAGGGGTCACTGAAGCTTTCTTT. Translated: CASNRGTGVTEAFF.

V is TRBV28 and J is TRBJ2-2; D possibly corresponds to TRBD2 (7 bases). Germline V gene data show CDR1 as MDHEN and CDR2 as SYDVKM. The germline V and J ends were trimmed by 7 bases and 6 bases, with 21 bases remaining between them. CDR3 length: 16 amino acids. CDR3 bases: TGTGCCAGCACCGAGGGGGGGACGATGGGTGCCGGGGAGCTGTTTTTT. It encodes CASTEGGTMGAGELFF.

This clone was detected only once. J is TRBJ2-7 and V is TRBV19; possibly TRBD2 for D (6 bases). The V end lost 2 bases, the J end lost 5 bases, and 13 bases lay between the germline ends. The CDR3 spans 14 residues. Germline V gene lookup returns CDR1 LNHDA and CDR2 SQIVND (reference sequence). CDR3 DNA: TGTGCCAGTAGTATAATAGGAGGGTTCCACGAGCAGTACTTC. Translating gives CASSIIGGFHEQYF.

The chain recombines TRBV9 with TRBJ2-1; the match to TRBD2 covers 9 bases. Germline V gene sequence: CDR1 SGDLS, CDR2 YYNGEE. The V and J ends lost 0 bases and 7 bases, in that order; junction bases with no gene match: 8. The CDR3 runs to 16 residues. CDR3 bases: TGTGCCAGCAGCGTAGCTGGTGGACTAGCGACGAATGAGCAGTTCTTC. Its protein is CASSVAGGLATNEQFF. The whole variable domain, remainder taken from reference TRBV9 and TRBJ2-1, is DSGVTQTPKHLITATGQRVTLRCSPRSGDLSVYWYQQSLDQGLQFLIQYYNGEERAKGNILERFSAQQFPDLHSELNLSSLELGDSALYFCASSVAGGLATNEQFFGPGTRLTVL.

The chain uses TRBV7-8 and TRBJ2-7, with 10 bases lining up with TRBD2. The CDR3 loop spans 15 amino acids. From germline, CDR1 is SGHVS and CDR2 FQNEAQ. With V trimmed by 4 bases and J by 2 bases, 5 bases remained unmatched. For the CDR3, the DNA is TGTGCCAGCAGCTCCGGACTAGCGGTTGCCTACGAGCAGTACTTC. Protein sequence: CASSSGLAVAYEQYF.

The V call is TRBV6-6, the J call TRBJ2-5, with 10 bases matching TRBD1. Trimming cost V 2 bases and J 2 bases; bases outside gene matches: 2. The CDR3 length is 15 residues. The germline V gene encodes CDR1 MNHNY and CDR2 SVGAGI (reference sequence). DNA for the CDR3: TGTGCCAGCAGTTACCCGGGACAGGGGCAAGAGACCCAGTACTTC. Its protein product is CASSYPGQGQETQYF.

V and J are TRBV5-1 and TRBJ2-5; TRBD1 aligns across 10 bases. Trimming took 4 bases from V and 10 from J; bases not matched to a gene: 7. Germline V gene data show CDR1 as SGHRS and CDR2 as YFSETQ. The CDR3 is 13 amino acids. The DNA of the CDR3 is TGCGCCAGCAGCCTCGGGACAGGGGCGGACCAGTACTTC. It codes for CASSLGTGADQYF.

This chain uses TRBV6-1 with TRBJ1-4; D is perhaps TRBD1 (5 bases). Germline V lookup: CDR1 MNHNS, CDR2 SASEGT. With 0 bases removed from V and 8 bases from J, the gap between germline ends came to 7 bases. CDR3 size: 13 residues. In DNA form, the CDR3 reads TGTGCCAGCAGTGAAGCGTACAGGGAAAAACTGTTTTTT. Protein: CASSEAYREKLFF.

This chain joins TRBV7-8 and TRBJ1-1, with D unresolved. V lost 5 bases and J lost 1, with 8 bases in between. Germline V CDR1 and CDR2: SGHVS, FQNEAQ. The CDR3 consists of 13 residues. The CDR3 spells CASSLGTNTEAFF. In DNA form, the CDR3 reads TGTGCCAGCAGCCTGGGTACGAACACTGAAGCTTTCTTT.

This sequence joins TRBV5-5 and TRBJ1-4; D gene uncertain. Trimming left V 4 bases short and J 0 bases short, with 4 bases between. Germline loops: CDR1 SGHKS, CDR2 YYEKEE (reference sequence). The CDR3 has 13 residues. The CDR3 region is CASSHATNEKLFF. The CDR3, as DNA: TGTGCCAGCAGCCATGCAACTAATGAAAAACTGTTTTTT.

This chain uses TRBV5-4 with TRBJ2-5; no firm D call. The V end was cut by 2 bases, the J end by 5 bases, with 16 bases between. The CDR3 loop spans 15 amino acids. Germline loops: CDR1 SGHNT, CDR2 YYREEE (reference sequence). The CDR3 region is CASSLNPGRVETQYF. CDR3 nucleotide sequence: TGTGCCAGCAGCTTAAACCCGGGTCGTGTCGAGACCCAGTACTTC.

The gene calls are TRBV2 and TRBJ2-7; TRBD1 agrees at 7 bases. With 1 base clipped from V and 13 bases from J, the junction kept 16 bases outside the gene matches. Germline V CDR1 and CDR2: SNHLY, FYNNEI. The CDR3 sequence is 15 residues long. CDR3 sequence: CASSEGKNTGTVSYF. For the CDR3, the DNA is TGTGCCAGCAGTGAAGGGAAAAACACCGGGACAGTCTCATACTTC.

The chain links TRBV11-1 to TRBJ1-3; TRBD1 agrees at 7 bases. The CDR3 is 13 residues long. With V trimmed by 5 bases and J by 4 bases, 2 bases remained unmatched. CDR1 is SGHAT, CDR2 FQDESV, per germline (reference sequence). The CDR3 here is CASSPGQGNTIYF. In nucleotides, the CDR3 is TGTGCCAGCAGCCCGGGACAGGGAAACACCATATATTTT.

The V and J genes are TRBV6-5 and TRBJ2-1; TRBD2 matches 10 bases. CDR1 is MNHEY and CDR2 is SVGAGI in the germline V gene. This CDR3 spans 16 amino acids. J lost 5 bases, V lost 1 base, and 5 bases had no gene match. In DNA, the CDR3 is TGTGCCAGCAGTTACTTACTAGCGGGACTTCACAATGAGCAGTTCTTC. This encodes CASSYLLAGLHNEQFF.